Below, one T cell receptor beta chain is given with its context. Clones were read by immunoSEQ multiplex PCR, and TCRdb kept only the in-frame ones, dropping some. The sample carries under 1,200 clones, more than 70% recorded once. CDR3 length: 13 amino acids. The germline V and J ends were trimmed by 4 bases and 1 base, with 7 bases remaining between them. CDR1 and CDR2 from the germline V gene are KGHSH and LQKENI. This sample was taken from a study of T cell repertoires in ileal Crohn's disease. The time point is: neoterminal ileum biopsy at postoperative endoscopy, about 6 months after surgery. The chain joins TRBV18 to TRBJ1-1; D is ambiguous. Input material: ileal tissue. The TCR was taken from an adult with Crohn's disease. The CDR3 coding sequence is TGTGCCAGCTCACGGTCAGAGAACACTGAAGCTTTCTTT. Translated, it gives CASSRSENTEAFF.